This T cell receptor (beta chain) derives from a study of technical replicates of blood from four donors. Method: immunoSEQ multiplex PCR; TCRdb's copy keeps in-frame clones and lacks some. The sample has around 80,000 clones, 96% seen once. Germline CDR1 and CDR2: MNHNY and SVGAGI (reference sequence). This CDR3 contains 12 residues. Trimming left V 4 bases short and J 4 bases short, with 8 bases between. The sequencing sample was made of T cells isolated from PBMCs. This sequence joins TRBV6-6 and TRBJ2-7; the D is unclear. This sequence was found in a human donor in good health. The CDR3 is CASSSRAYEQYF. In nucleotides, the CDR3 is TGTGCCAGCAGTTCGAGAGCTTACGAGCAGTACTTC.